This TCR beta chain was retrieved from a study of T cells in Graves' hyperthyroidism and ophthalmopathy. Study-wide findings and caveats: For ophthalmopathy, model prediction preceded onset by a median 6.5 months.

It was RNA transcripts that yielded the amplified TCR beta CDR3 regions. A set of HTBI primers served as the primers for a first-round RT-PCR of the TCR CDR3. A single record per CDR3 protein comes from TCRdb applying MiXCR to the multiplex PCR reads. Of nearly 750,000 distinct CDR3 sequences in the sample, 35% were seen once. A note on this clonotype: Its antigen is unidentified.

V gave up 5 bases and J gave up 6 bases, with 16 bases separating them. CDR3 length: 14 amino acids. The chain links TRBV12-3 or TRBV12-4 to TRBJ1-1; tentative D call: TRBD1 (5 bases). The clonotype was recovered from a woman between 35 and 50 years old with Graves' hyperthyroidism. The sample consisted of blood. The CDR3, as DNA: TGTGCCAGCAGTGACGGGTTTCGGGGCGCTGAAGCTTTCTTT. It translates to CASSDGFRGAEAFF.